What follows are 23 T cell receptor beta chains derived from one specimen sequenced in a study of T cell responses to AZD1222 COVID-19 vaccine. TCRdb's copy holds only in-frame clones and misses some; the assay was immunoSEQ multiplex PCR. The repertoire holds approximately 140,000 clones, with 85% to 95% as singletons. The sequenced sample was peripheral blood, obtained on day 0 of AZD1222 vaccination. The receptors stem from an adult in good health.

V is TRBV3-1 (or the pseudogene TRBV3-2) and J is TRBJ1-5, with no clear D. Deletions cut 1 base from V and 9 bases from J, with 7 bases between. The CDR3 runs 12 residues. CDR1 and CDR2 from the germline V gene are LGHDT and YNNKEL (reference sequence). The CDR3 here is CASSQGPVPQHF. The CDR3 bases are TGTGCCAGCAGCCAAGGCCCGGTGCCCCAGCATTTT.

The CDR3 spells CASSQGLGQGAGYGYTF. CDR3 nucleotide sequence: TGCGCCAGCAGCCAGGGCCTGGGACAGGGGGCAGGTTATGGCTACACCTTC. The genes are TRBV4-1 and TRBJ1-2, with 12 bases that match TRBD1. Per germline, CDR1 MGHRA and CDR2 YSYEKL. Germline trimming cut 3 bases from V and 5 bases from J; bases unmatched to any gene: 10. The CDR3 spans 17 residues.

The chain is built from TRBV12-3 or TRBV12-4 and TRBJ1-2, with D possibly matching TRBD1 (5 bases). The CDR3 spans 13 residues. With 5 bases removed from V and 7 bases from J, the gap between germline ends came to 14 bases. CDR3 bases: TGTGCCAGCAGTCAACAATCAGGGTTTGGCTACACCTTC. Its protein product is CASSQQSGFGYTF.

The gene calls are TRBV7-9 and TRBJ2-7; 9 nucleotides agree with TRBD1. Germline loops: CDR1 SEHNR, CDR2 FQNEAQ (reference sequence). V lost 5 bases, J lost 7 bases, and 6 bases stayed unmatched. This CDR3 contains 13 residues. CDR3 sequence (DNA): TGTGCCAGCAGCCCCGGGACAGGGCGGGAGCAGTACTTC. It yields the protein CASSPGTGREQYF.

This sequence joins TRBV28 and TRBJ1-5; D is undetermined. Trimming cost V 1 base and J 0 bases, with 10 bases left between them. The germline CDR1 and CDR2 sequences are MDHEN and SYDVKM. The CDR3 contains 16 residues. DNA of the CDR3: TGTGCCAGCAGTTTATCGTCCGTTTATAGCAATCAGCCCCAGCATTTT. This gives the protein CASSLSSVYSNQPQHF.

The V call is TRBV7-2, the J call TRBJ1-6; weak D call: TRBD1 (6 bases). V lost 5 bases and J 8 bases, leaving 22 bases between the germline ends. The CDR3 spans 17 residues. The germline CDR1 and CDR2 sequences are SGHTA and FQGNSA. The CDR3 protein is CASSVGTPGRADSPLHF. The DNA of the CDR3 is TGTGCCAGCAGCGTCGGGACACCAGGGCGGGCTGATTCACCCCTCCACTTT.

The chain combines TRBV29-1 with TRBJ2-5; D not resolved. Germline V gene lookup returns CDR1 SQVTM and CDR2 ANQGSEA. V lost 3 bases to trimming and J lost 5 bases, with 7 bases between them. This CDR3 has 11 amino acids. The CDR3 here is CSVEASETQYF. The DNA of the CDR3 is TGCAGCGTTGAGGCGTCGGAGACCCAGTACTTC. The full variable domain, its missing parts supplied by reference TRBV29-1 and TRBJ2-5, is SAVISQKPSRDICQRGTSLTIQCQVDSQVTMMFWYRQQPGQSLTLIATANQGSEATYESGFVIDKFPISRPNLTFSTLTVSNMSPEDSSIYLCSVEASETQYFGPGTRLLVL.

The CDR3 region has the DNA TGTGCCAGCAGCTCGGGACAGCTGGAAAAACTGTTTTTT. Translated, it gives CASSSGQLEKLFF. This sequence joins TRBV12-3 or TRBV12-4 and TRBJ1-4; 7 bases fit TRBD1. The CDR3 runs 13 residues. Trimming cost V 6 bases and J 8 bases; bases outside gene matches: 6.

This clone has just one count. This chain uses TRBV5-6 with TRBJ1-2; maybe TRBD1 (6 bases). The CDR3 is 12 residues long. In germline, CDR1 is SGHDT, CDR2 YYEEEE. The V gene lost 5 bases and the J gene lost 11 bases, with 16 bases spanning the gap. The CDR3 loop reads CASRILRGQYTF. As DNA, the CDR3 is TGTGCCAGCAGAATCCTCAGGGGACAATACACCTTC.

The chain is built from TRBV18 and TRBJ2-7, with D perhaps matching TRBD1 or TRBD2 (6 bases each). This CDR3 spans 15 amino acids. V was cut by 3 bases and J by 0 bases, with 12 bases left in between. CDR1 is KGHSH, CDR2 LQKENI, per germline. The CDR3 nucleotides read TGTGCCAGCTCACCGGTCGAGGGGGGCTCCTACGAGCAGTACTTC. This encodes CASSPVEGGSYEQYF.

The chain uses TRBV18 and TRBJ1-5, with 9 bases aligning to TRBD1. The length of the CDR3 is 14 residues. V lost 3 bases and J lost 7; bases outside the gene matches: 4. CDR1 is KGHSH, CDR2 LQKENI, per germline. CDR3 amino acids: CASSPGQGKQPQHF. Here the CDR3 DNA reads TGTGCCAGCTCACCCGGACAGGGGAAACAGCCCCAGCATTTT.

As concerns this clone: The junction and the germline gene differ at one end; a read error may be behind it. CDR3 protein: CASSPLGGGTGIYGYTF. The CDR3 DNA reads as TGTGCCAGCTCTCCACTTGGAGGAGGGACGGGAATCTATGGCTACACCTTC. The V and J genes are TRBV18 and TRBJ1-2; a weak D match, TRBD1 (5 bases). CDR3 size: 17 residues. CDR1 and CDR2 from the germline V gene are KGHSH and LQKENI.

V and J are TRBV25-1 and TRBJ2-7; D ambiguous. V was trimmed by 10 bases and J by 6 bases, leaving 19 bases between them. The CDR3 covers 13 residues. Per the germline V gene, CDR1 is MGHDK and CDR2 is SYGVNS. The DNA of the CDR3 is TGTGCCACCCTCCGGACCCCGTCTGGCGAGCAGTACTTC. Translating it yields CATLRTPSGEQYF.

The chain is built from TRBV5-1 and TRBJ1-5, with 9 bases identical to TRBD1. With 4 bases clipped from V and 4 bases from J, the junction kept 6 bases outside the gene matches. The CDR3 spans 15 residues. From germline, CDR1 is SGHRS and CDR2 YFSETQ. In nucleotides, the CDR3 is TGCGCCAGCAGCCGAGGGACAGGGAGTAATCAGCCCCAGCATTTT. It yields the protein CASSRGTGSNQPQHF.

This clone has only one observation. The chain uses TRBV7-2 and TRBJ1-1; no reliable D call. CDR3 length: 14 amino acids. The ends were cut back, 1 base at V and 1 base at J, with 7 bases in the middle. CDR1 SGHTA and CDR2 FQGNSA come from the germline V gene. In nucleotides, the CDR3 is TGTGCCAGCAGCTTAGTCGGAGCGAACACTGAAGCTTTCTTT. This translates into CASSLVGANTEAFF.

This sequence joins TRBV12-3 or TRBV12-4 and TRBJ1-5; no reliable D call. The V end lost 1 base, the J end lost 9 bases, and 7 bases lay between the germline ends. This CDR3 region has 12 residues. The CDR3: CASSLGGRPQHF. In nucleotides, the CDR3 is TGTGCCAGCAGTTTAGGGGGTAGGCCCCAGCATTTT.

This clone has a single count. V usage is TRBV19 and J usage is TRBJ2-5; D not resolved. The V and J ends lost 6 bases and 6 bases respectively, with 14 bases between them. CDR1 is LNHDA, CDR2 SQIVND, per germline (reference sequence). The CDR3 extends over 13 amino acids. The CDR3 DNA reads TGTGCCAGTAGCAATAGCTTGTGGAAGACCCAGTACTTC. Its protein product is CASSNSLWKTQYF.

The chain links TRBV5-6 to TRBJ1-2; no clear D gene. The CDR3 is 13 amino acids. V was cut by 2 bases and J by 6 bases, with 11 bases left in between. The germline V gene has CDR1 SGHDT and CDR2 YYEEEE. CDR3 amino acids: CASSFIGDDGYTF. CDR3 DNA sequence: TGTGCCAGCAGCTTTATAGGTGACGATGGCTACACCTTC. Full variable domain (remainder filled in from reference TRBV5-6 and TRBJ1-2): DAGVTQSPTHLIKTRGQQVTLRCSPKSGHDTVSWYQQALGQGPQFIFQYYEEEERQRGNFPDRFSGHQFPNYSSELNVNALLLGDSALYLCASSFIGDDGYTFGSGTRLTVV.

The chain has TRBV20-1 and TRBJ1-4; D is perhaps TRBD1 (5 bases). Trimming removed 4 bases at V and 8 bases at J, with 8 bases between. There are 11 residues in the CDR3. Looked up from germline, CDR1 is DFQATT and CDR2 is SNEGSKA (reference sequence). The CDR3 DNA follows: TGCAGTGCTAATTACAGGGAAAAACTGTTTTTT. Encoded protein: CSANYREKLFF.

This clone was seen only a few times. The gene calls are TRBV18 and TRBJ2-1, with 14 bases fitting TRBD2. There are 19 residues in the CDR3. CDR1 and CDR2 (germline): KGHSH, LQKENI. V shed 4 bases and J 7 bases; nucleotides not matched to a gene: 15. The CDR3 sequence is CASSQLPGLAGERYNEQFF. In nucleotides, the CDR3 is TGTGCCAGCTCACAACTGCCGGGACTAGCGGGAGAGCGGTATAATGAGCAGTTCTTC.

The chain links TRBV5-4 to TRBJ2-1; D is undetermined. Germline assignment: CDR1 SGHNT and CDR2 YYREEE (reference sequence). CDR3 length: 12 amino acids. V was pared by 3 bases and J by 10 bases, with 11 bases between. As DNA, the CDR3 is TGTGCCAGCAGCTCTCGTGCCGTAGAGCAGTTCTTC. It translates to CASSSRAVEQFF.

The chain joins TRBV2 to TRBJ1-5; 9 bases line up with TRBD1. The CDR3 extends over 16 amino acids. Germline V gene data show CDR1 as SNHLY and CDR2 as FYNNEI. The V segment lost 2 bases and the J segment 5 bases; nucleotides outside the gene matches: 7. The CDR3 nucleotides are TGTGCCAGCAGTGAATCCTTAGGACAGGGGTATCAGCCCCAGCATTTT. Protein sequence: CASSESLGQGYQPQHF.

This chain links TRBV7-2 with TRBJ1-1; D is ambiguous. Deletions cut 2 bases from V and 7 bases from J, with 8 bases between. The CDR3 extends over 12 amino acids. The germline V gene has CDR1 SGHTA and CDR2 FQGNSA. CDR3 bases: TGTGCCAGCAGCTTATTAGGAGGTGAAGCTTTCTTT. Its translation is CASSLLGGEAFF.